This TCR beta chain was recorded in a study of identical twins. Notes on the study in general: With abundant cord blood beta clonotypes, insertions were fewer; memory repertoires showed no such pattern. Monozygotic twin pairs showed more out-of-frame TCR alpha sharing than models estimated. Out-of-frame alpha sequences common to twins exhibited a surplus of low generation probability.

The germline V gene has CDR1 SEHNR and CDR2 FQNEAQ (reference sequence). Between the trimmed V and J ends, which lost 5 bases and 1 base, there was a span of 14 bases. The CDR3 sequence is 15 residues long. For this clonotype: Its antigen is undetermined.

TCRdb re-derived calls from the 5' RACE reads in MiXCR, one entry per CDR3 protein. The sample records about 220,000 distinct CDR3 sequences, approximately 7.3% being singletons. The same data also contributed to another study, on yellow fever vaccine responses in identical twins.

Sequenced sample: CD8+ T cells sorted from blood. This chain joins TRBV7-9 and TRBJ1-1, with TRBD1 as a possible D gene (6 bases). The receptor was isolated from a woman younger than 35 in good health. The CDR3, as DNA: TGTGCCAGCAGCCACCCGGGCAGGGGGAACACTGAAGCTTTCTTT. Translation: CASSHPGRGNTEAFF.